The 28 T cell receptor beta chains below were found in one sample sequenced in a study of cytomegalovirus exposure and HLA in healthy donors. PCR amplification relied on 60 Vbeta primers (plus 13 Jbeta primers). Sequenced by immunoSEQ multiplex PCR; TCRdb stores in-frame clones only, minus some. Here the sample spans fewer than 150,000 clones, 79% being singletons. The specimen sequenced was PBMCs. Receptor source: a man between 40 and 49 years old in good health and CMV-seropositive.

A note on this clone: The junction does not match germline at one end; this may be a read error. This chain uses TRBV7-9 with TRBJ1-1; the match to TRBD1 covers 10 bases. Looked up from germline, CDR1 is SEHNR and CDR2 is FQNEAQ (reference sequence). This CDR3 has 14 amino acids. Here the CDR3 reads CSSSVMGTGDEAFF. The DNA for the CDR3 is TGTTCCAGCAGCGTTATGGGGACAGGGGATGAAGCTTTCTTT.

The gene calls are TRBV4-1 and TRBJ2-7; 7 nucleotides match TRBD2. CDR3 length: 16 amino acids. J lost 0 bases, V lost 2 bases, and 7 bases had no gene match. Germline V gene lookup returns CDR1 MGHRA and CDR2 YSYEKL. The CDR3 loop reads CASSQMETSSSYEQYF. CDR3 nucleotide sequence: TGCGCCAGCAGCCAAATGGAGACTAGCAGCTCCTACGAGCAGTACTTC.

This chain uses TRBV27 with TRBJ1-1; 8 bases fit TRBD1. This CDR3 comprises 16 residues. Trimming at V came to 5 bases and at J to 0 bases, leaving 8 bases not matched to a gene. Germline V gene data show CDR1 as MNHEY and CDR2 as SMNVEV (reference sequence). As DNA, the CDR3 is TGTGCCAGCAGTATGACACCAGGGGGCTTGAACACTGAAGCTTTCTTT. Translated, it gives CASSMTPGGLNTEAFF.

Ten or more counts support this clone. The gene calls are TRBV6-1 and TRBJ2-5; 11 bases are a match to TRBD2. J lost 2 bases, V lost 2 bases, and 1 base had no gene match. The CDR3 covers 15 residues. In germline, CDR1 is MNHNS, CDR2 SASEGT. CDR3 bases: TGTGCCAGCAGTGAAACTAGCGGGAGTCAAGAGACCCAGTACTTC. Amino acids: CASSETSGSQETQYF.

The chain recombines TRBV5-1 with TRBJ1-5; 7 bases are shared with TRBD1. The CDR3 covers 15 residues. V gave up 0 bases and J gave up 7 bases; unmatched junction bases: 7. The germline gives CDR1 SGHRS, CDR2 YFSETQ. Here the CDR3 DNA reads TGCGCCAGCAGCTTGGACCCGGGACAGTTACAGCCCCAGCATTTT. It specifies CASSLDPGQLQPQHF.

This clone was detected a few times. The rearrangement joins TRBV27 to TRBJ1-4; D remains unclear. Trimming pared 5 bases from V and 0 bases from J, leaving 25 bases between. Germline assignment: CDR1 MNHEY and CDR2 SMNVEV (reference sequence). CDR3 size: 20 residues. The CDR3 DNA follows: TGTGCCAGCAGTCCACTAGTGGTATTGGGCGGACTCGCAACTAATGAAAAACTGTTTTTT. It yields the protein CASSPLVVLGGLATNEKLFF.

V is TRBV18 and J is TRBJ2-5; a possible D gene is TRBD2 (5 bases). The CDR3 loop spans 14 amino acids. Germline V gene data show CDR1 as KGHSH and CDR2 as LQKENI. The ends were cut back, 1 base at V and 5 bases at J, with 11 bases in the middle. CDR3 region: CASSPRIGEETQYF. Here the CDR3 DNA reads TGTGCCAGCTCACCACGTATTGGGGAGGAGACCCAGTACTTC.

On this clone: One junction end does not reproduce the germline sequence, and a read error may be involved. The rearrangement uses TRBV7-9 and TRBJ2-7; the D gene is possibly TRBD2 (6 bases). The CDR3 length is 17 residues. Germline assignment: CDR1 SEHNR and CDR2 FQNEAQ (reference sequence). For the CDR3, the DNA is TGTTCCAGCAGCTTAGTCGCGGGACGGATCTTCTCCTACGAGCAGTACTTC. Encoded protein: CSSSLVAGRIFSYEQYF. Complete variable domain (other parts from reference TRBV7-9 and TRBJ2-7): DTGVSQNPRHKITKRGQNVTFRCDPISEHNRLYWYRQTLGQGPEFLTYFQNEAQLEKSRLLSDRFSAERPKGSFSTLEIQRTEQGDSAMYLCSSSLVAGRIFSYEQYFGPGTRLTVT.

CDR3 in DNA: TGTGCCAGCAGTTGGACAGGGGGCACTGAAGCTTTCTTT. It codes for CASSWTGGTEAFF. The rearrangement links TRBV27 to TRBJ1-1; 10 bases align to TRBD1. V dropped 4 bases and J dropped 4; count of bases not matched to a gene: 0. Germline V lookup: CDR1 MNHEY, CDR2 SMNVEV (reference sequence). CDR3 length equals 13 residues.

The V call is TRBV19, the J call TRBJ2-7; D uncertain. Germline values: CDR1 LNHDA, CDR2 SQIVND (reference sequence). This CDR3 region has 13 residues. The V and J ends lost 5 bases and 1 base respectively, with 9 bases between them. CDR3 in DNA: TGTGCCAGTAGTCCAGACTTTTCCTACGAGCAGTACTTC. This gives the protein CASSPDFSYEQYF.

The chain joins TRBV11-2 to TRBJ2-3; 9 bases match TRBD1. CDR1 is SGHAT and CDR2 is FQNNGV in the germline V gene. Unmatched junction bases numbered 1, after V lost 5 bases and J lost 1 base. This CDR3 spans 14 amino acids. Here the CDR3 reads CASSRDRGTDTQYF. CDR3 sequence (DNA): TGTGCCAGCAGCCGGGACAGGGGCACAGATACGCAGTATTTT.

The chain uses TRBV11-2 and TRBJ1-1; a weak D match, TRBD1 (5 bases). CDR1 and CDR2 from the germline V gene are SGHAT and FQNNGV. There are 14 residues in the CDR3. V lost 1 base, J lost 4 bases, and 10 bases lay in between. The CDR3 nucleotides read TGTGCCAGCAGCTTAGTGGCAGGGTCCACTGAAGCTTTCTTT. Translated: CASSLVAGSTEAFF.

This chain joins TRBV11-2 and TRBJ2-5; 10 bases fit TRBD2. The ends lost 3 bases at V and 4 bases at J; junction bases unmatched: 5. The CDR3 spans 15 residues. In germline, CDR1 is SGHAT, CDR2 FQNNGV. As DNA, the CDR3 is TGTGCCAGCAGCTTCTCAGGGACTAGCGTAGAGACCCAGTACTTC. Protein: CASSFSGTSVETQYF.

The rearrangement links TRBV5-1 to TRBJ1-5; possibly TRBD1 for D (6 bases). CDR3 size: 16 residues. Deletions cut 0 bases from V and 2 bases from J, with 12 bases between. Germline CDR1 reads SGHRS; CDR2 reads YFSETQ. DNA of the CDR3: TGCGCCAGCAGCTTGGATGGGGGGGCCGGCAATCAGCCCCAGCATTTT. Its translation: CASSLDGGAGNQPQHF. The full variable domain, in which reference TRBV5-1 and TRBJ1-5 provide the parts outside the CDR3, is KAGVTQTPRYLIKTRGQQVTLSCSPISGHRSVSWYQQTPGQGLQFLFEYFSETQRNKGNFPGRFSGRQFSNSRSEMNVSTLELGDSALYLCASSLDGGAGNQPQHFGDGTRLSIL.

This chain uses TRBV5-1 with TRBJ2-7, with a possible D match to TRBD2 (6 bases). CDR3 size: 16 residues. Trimming removed 2 bases from V and 2 bases from J, with 17 bases in between. CDR1 is SGHRS, CDR2 YFSETQ, per germline. In DNA, the CDR3 is TGCGCCAGCAGCTTAATCCCGGGAGAGAACGCCTACGAGCAGTACTTC. Its protein is CASSLIPGENAYEQYF.

The chain couples TRBV30 to TRBJ1-4; 7 nucleotides match TRBD1. V lost 5 bases to trimming and J lost 7 bases; unmatched junction nucleotides: 7. This CDR3 is built from 13 residues. Germline assignment: CDR1 GTSNPN and CDR2 SVGIG (reference sequence). In nucleotides, the CDR3 is TGTGCCTGGGCCGACAGGGTGGCTGAAAAACTGTTTTTT. Its protein is CAWADRVAEKLFF.

This clone was recorded only once. The sample holds other DNA sequences that translate to the same CDR3. This chain joins TRBV27 and TRBJ1-4; 11 nucleotides match TRBD1. V lost 5 bases to trimming and J lost 8 bases; unmatched junction nucleotides: 7. The V gene's germline CDR1 is MNHEY and CDR2 SMNVEV (reference sequence). The CDR3 has 15 amino acids. CDR3 nucleotide sequence: TGTGCCAGCAGTCCTGGGACAGGGGGTGAGGAAAAACTGTTTTTT. Amino acids: CASSPGTGGEEKLFF. Full variable domain (remainder filled in from reference TRBV27 and TRBJ1-4): EAQVTQNPRYLITVTGKKLTVTCSQNMNHEYMSWYRQDPGLGLRQIYYSMNVEVTDKGDVPEGYKVSRKEKRNFPLILESPSPNQTSLYFCASSPGTGGEEKLFFGSGTQLSVL.

V usage is TRBV15 and J usage is TRBJ2-7; 13 bases align to TRBD2. With 3 bases clipped from V and 3 bases from J, the junction kept 14 bases outside the gene matches. The germline V gene has CDR1 LNHNV and CDR2 YYDKDF (reference sequence). The CDR3 contains 19 residues. For the CDR3, the DNA is TGTGCCACCAGCAGTAAATTTGAAGGACTAGCGGGAGTGGGCTACGAGCAGTACTTC. Amino acids: CATSSKFEGLAGVGYEQYF. Supplemented by reference TRBV15 and TRBJ2-7, the full variable domain reads DAMVIQNPRYQVTQFGKPVTLSCSQTLNHNVMYWYQQKSSQAPKLLFHYYDKDFNNEADTPDNFQSRRPNTSFCFLDIRSPGLGDTAMYLCATSSKFEGLAGVGYEQYFGPGTRLTVT.

The J gene is TRBJ2-3, the V gene TRBV2, with D possibly being TRBD2 (5 bases). V was shortened by 3 bases and J by 0 bases, with 7 bases between the two germline ends. This CDR3 contains 14 residues. The germline CDR1 and CDR2 sequences are SNHLY and FYNNEI. The CDR3 DNA follows: TGTGCCAGCAGTGATGGCGGGAGCACAGATACGCAGTATTTT. Encoded protein: CASSDGGSTDTQYF. Supplemented by reference TRBV2 and TRBJ2-3, the full variable domain reads EPEVTQTPSHQVTQMGQEVILRCVPISNHLYFYWYRQILGQKVEFLVSFYNNEISEKSEIFDDQFSVERPDGSNFTLKIRSTKLEDSAMYFCASSDGGSTDTQYFGPGTRLTVL.

V usage is TRBV2 and J usage is TRBJ1-5, with D possibly matching TRBD1 (5 bases). The CDR3 spans 13 residues. The germline V and J ends were trimmed by 7 bases and 2 bases, with 9 bases remaining between them. In germline, CDR1 is SNHLY, CDR2 FYNNEI. The CDR3 nucleotides read TGTGCCAGCAAGGGGTCCGGCAATCAGCCCCAGCATTTT. Translation gives CASKGSGNQPQHF.

J is TRBJ2-5 and V is TRBV6-1, with 12 bases lining up with TRBD2. Germline V CDR1 and CDR2: MNHNS, SASEGT. This CDR3 region has 19 residues. The V segment lost 1 base and the J segment 3 bases; nucleotides outside the gene matches: 12. CDR3 protein: CASSEGLAGVGPIKETQYF. CDR3 DNA: TGTGCCAGCAGTGAAGGACTAGCGGGAGTTGGGCCGATAAAAGAGACCCAGTACTTC.

The chain carries TRBV5-6 and TRBJ2-2; 7 nucleotides align to TRBD1. Trimming took 7 bases from V and 6 from J; bases not matched to a gene: 6. CDR1 and CDR2 from the germline V gene are SGHDT and YYEEEE. The CDR3 has 13 amino acids. CDR3 in amino acids: CASDRVDSGELFF. CDR3 nucleotide sequence: TGTGCCAGCGACAGGGTCGATTCCGGGGAGCTGTTTTTT.

V and J are TRBV5-1 and TRBJ2-7, with D possibly matching TRBD2 (6 bases). The CDR3 totals 13 residues. Germline V lookup: CDR1 SGHRS, CDR2 YFSETQ. V lost 4 bases and J 0 bases, leaving 8 bases between the germline ends. CDR3 sequence reads: CASSEEGSYEQYF. The DNA for the CDR3 is TGCGCCAGCAGCGAGGAGGGCTCCTACGAGCAGTACTTC.

This chain links TRBV6-1 with TRBJ2-7; 9 nucleotides agree with TRBD1. CDR1 MNHNS and CDR2 SASEGT come from the germline V gene. With 4 bases clipped from V and 4 bases from J, the junction kept 8 bases outside the gene matches. The CDR3 is made up of 15 amino acids. DNA of the CDR3: TGTGCCAGCAGTGGGAACAGGGGGCGCAGGTACGAGCAGTACTTC. Its translation: CASSGNRGRRYEQYF.

J is TRBJ2-7 and V is TRBV6-1; D remains ambiguous. This CDR3 has 14 residues. V was clipped by 0 bases and J by 0 bases, with 6 bases between them. In germline, CDR1 is MNHNS, CDR2 SASEGT. The CDR3 loop is CASSEAESSYEQYF. The CDR3 DNA is TGTGCCAGCAGTGAAGCGGAGAGCTCCTACGAGCAGTACTTC.

This sequence joins TRBV11-2 and TRBJ2-4; no clear D gene. Germline CDR1 and CDR2: SGHAT and FQNNGV. V lost 4 bases and J 3 bases, leaving 10 bases between the germline ends. The CDR3 extends over 14 amino acids. The CDR3 DNA reads TGTGCCAGCAGCTCTGAGAATGTCAAAAACATTCAGTACTTC. This translates into CASSSENVKNIQYF.

V gene TRBV5-8 combines with J gene TRBJ2-1; tentatively, D is TRBD1 (5 bases). V lost 3 bases and J 10 bases, leaving 5 bases between the germline ends. The CDR3 has 10 residues. The germline gives CDR1 SGHTS, CDR2 YDEGEE. CDR3 sequence reads: CASSWTEQFF. CDR3 sequence (DNA): TGTGCCAGCAGCTGGACAGAGCAGTTCTTC. Using reference TRBV5-8 and TRBJ2-1 for the parts outside the CDR3, the full variable domain is EAGVTQSPTHLIKTRGQQATLRCSPISGHTSVYWYQQALGLGLQFLLWYDEGEERNRGNFPPRFSGRQFPNYSSELNVNALELEDSALYLCASSWTEQFFGPGTRLTVL.

This clone was found once. V and J are TRBV7-3 and TRBJ2-5; the D gene is possibly TRBD2 (5 bases). There are 13 residues in the CDR3. Germline assignment: CDR1 SGHTA and CDR2 FQGTGA. V lost 6 bases to trimming and J lost 4 bases, with 12 bases between them. DNA of the CDR3: TGTGCCAGCAGTCCCGGGGTAGGAGAGACCCAGTACTTC. Its translation is CASSPGVGETQYF.